The sequence of this T cell receptor beta chain was determined in a study of T cell responses to AZD1222 COVID-19 vaccine. Assay used: immunoSEQ multiplex PCR; TCRdb lists only in-frame clones, some missing. The sample gives 150,000 or so clones, 86% of which show up once; under 7% is in the top ten. The CDR3 covers 15 residues. V lost 6 bases and J lost 2; bases outside the gene matches: 3. CDR1 SNHLY and CDR2 FYNNEI come from the germline V gene. The chain recombines TRBV2 with TRBJ2-7; 14 nucleotides line up with TRBD2. The specimen comprised peripheral blood, sampled on day 0 of MenACWY control vaccination. The TCR originated in an adult in good health. CDR3 DNA: TGTGCCAGCAGGGAGGGACTAGCGGGAGCCTACGAGCAGTACTTC. This sequence encodes CASREGLAGAYEQYF.